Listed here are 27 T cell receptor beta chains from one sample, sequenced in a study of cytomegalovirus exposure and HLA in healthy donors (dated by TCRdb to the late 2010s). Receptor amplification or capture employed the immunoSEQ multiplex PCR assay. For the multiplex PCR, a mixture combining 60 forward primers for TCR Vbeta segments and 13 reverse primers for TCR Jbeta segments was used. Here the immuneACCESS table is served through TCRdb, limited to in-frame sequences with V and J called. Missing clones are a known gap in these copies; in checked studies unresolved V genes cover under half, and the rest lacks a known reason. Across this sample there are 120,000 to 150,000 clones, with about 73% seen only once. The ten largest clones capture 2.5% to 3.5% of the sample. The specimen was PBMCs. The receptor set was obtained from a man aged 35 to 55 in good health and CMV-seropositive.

CDR3 DNA: TGCGCCAGCAGCCAACAGGGGGTTATTGGCTACACCTTC. This gives the protein CASSQQGVIGYTF. The J gene is TRBJ1-2, the V gene TRBV4-3; 7 nucleotides line up with TRBD1. V shed 2 bases and J 7 bases; nucleotides not matched to a gene: 4. Per germline, CDR1 LGHNA and CDR2 YSLEER. This CDR3 contains 13 residues.

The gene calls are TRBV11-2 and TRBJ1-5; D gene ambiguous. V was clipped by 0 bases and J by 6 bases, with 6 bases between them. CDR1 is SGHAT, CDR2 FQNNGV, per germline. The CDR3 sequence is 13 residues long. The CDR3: CASSLDRVQPQHF. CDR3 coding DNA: TGTGCCAGCAGCTTAGATCGAGTTCAGCCCCAGCATTTT.

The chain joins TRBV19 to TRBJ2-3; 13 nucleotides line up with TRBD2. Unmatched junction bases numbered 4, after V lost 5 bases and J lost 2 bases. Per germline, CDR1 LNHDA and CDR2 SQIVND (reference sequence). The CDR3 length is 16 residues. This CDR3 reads CASSWGLAGNTDTQYF. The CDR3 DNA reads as TGTGCCAGTAGTTGGGGACTAGCGGGAAACACAGATACGCAGTATTTT.

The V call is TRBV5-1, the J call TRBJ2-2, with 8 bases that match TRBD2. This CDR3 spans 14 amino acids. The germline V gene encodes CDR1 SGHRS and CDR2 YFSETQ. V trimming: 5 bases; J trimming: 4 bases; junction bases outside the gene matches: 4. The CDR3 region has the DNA TGCGCCAGCAGGACGGGAGGGCCCACCGGGGAGCTGTTTTTT. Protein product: CASRTGGPTGELFF.

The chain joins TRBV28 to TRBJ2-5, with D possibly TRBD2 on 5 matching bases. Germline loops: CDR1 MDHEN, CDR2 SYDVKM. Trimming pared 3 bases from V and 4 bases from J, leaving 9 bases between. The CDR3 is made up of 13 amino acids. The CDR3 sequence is CASSLPSTETQYF. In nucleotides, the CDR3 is TGTGCCAGCAGTTTGCCTAGCACAGAGACCCAGTACTTC.

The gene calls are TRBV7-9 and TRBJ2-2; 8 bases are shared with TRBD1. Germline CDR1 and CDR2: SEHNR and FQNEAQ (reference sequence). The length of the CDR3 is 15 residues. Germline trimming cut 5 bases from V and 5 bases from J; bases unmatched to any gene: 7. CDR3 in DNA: TGTGCCAGCAGCGCCGGACAGGGTATAACCGGGGAGCTGTTTTTT. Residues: CASSAGQGITGELFF.

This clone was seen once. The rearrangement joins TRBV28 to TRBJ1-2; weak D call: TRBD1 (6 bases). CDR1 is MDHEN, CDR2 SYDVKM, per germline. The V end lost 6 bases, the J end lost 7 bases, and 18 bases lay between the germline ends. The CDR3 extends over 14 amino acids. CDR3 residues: CASSRLPGAVGYTF. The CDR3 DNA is TGTGCCAGCAGCCGACTCCCAGGGGCTGTTGGCTACACCTTC.

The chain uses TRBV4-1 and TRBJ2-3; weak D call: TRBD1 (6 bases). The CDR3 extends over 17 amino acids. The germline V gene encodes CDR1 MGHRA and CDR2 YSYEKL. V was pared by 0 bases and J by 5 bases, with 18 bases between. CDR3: CASSQEMGQWALDTQYF. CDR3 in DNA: TGCGCCAGCAGCCAAGAGATGGGACAATGGGCGTTAGATACGCAGTATTTT.

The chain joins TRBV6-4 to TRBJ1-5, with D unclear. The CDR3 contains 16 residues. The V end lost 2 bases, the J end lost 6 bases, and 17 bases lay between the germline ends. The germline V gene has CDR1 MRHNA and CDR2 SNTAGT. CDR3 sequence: CASSDPRVARPQPQHF. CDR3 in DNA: TGTGCCAGCAGTGACCCGCGCGTAGCCCGCCCTCAGCCCCAGCATTTT.

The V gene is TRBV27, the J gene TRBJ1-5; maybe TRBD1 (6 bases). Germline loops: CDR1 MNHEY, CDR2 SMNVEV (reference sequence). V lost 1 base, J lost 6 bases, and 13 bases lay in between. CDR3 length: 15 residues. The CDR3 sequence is CASSLYGRGGQPQHF. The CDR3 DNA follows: TGTGCCAGCAGTTTATACGGCAGGGGTGGTCAGCCCCAGCATTTT.

The chain's CDR3 is CAISESKTSGTPNEQFF. The DNA for the CDR3 is TGTGCCATCAGTGAGTCGAAGACTAGCGGGACCCCCAATGAGCAGTTCTTC. V is TRBV10-3 and J is TRBJ2-1, with 11 bases aligning to TRBD2. Trimming cost V 0 bases and J 6 bases; bases outside gene matches: 7. CDR3 length equals 17 residues. CDR1 and CDR2 from the germline V gene are ENHRY and SYGVKD.

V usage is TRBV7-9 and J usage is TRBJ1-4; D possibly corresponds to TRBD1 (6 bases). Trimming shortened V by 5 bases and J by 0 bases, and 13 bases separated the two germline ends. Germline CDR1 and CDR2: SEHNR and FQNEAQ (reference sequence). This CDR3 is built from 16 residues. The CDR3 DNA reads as TGTGCCAGCAGCACGACAGGATTTGCAACTAATGAAAAACTGTTTTTT. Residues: CASSTTGFATNEKLFF. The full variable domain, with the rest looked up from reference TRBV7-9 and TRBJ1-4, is DTGVSQNPRHKITKRGQNVTFRCDPISEHNRLYWYRQTLGQGPEFLTYFQNEAQLEKSRLLSDRFSAERPKGSFSTLEIQRTEQGDSAMYLCASSTTGFATNEKLFFGSGTQLSVL.

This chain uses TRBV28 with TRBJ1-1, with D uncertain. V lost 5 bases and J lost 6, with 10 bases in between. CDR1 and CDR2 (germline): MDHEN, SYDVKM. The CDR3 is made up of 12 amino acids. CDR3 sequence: CASSAISAEAFF. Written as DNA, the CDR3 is TGTGCCAGCAGTGCGATATCCGCTGAAGCTTTCTTT.

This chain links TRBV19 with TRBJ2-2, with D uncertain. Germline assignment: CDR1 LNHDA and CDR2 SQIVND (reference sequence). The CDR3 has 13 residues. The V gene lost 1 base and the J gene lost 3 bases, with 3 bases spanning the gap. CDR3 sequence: CASSIGHTGELFF. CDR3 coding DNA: TGTGCCAGTAGTATAGGGCACACCGGGGAGCTGTTTTTT.

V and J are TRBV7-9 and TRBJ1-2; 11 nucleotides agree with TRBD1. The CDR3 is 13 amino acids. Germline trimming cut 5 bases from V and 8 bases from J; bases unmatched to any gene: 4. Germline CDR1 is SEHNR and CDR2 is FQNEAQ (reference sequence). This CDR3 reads CASSPGQGEGYTF. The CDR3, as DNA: TGTGCCAGCAGCCCGGGACAGGGGGAAGGCTACACCTTC.

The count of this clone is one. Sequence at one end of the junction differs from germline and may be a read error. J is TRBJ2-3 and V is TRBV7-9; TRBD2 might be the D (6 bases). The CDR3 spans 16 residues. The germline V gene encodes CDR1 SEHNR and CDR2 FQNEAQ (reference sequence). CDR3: CSSSSPRLGGTDTQYF. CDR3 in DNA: TGTTCCAGCAGCTCGCCTAGACTAGGGGGCACAGATACGCAGTATTTT. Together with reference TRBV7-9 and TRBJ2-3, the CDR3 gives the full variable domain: DTGVSQNPRHKITKRGQNVTFRCDPISEHNRLYWYRQTLGQGPEFLTYFQNEAQLEKSRLLSDRFSAERPKGSFSTLEIQRTEQGDSAMYLCSSSSPRLGGTDTQYFGPGTRLTVL.

The CDR3 region is CASSRDREETQYF. The CDR3 DNA is TGTGCCAGCAGCCGGGACAGGGAAGAGACCCAGTACTTC. The chain uses TRBV7-2 and TRBJ2-5, with 9 bases matching TRBD1. This CDR3 has 13 amino acids. V was pared by 5 bases and J by 3 bases, with 1 base of the junction left unmatched. Per germline, CDR1 SGHTA and CDR2 FQGNSA.

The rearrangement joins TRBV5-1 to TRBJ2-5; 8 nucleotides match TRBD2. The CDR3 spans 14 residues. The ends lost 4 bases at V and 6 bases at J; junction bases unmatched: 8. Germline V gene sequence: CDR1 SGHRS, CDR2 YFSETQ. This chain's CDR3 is CASSPGTREKTQYF. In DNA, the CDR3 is TGCGCCAGCAGCCCCGGGACTAGGGAAAAGACCCAGTACTTC.

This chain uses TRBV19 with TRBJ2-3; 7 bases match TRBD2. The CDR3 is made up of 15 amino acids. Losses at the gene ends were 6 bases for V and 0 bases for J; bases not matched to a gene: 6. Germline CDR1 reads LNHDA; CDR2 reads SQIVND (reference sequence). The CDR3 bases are TGTGCCAGTAGGGGGCTAGCGGAAAGCACAGATACGCAGTATTTT. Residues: CASRGLAESTDTQYF.

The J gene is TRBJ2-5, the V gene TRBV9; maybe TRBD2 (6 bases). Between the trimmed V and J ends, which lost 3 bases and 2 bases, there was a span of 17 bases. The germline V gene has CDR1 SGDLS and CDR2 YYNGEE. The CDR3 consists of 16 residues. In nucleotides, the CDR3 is TGTGCCAGCAGCGGGAGGGGCCCCGGTTATCAAGAGACCCAGTACTTC. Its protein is CASSGRGPGYQETQYF.

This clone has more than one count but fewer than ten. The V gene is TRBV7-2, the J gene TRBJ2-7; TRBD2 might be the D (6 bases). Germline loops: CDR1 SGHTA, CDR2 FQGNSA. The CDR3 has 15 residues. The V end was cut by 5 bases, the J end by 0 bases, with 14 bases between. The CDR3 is CASSLRAGSSYEQYF. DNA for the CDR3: TGTGCCAGCAGCCTTAGGGCGGGGAGCTCCTACGAGCAGTACTTC.

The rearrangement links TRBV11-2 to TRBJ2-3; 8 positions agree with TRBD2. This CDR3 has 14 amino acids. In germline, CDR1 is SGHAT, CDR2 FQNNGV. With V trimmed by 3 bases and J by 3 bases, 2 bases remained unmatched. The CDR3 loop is CASSFGGRTDTQYF. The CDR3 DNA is TGTGCCAGCAGCTTCGGCGGGAGGACAGATACGCAGTATTTT.

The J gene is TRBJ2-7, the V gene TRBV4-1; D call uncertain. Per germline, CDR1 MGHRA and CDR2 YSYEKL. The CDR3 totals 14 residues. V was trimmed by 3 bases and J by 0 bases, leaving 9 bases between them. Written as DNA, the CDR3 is TGCGCCAGCAGCCAGTATGGTAGCTCCTACGAGCAGTACTTC. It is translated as CASSQYGSSYEQYF.

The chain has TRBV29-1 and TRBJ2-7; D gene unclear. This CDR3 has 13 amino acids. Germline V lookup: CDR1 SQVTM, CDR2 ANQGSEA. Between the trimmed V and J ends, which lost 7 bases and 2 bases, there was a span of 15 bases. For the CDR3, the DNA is TGCAGCGCCAGCCCGACATCGACCTACGAGCAGTACTTC. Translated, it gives CSASPTSTYEQYF.

The CDR3 protein is CASSLVRGTDTQYF. CDR3 nucleotide sequence: TGTGCCAGCAGCTTAGTCAGGGGCACAGATACGCAGTATTTT. This rearrangement joins TRBV7-2 to TRBJ2-3, with a tentative D call TRBD1 (5 bases). Germline CDR1 reads SGHTA; CDR2 reads FQGNSA. V was trimmed by 1 base and J by 1 base, leaving 6 bases between them. The CDR3 length is 14 residues.

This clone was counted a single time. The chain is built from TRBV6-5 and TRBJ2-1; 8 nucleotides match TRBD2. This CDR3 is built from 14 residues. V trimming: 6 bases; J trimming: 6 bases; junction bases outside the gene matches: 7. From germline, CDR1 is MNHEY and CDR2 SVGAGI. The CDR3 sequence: CASSSRTSINEQFF. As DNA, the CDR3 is TGTGCCAGCAGCTCCCGGACTAGCATCAATGAGCAGTTCTTC.

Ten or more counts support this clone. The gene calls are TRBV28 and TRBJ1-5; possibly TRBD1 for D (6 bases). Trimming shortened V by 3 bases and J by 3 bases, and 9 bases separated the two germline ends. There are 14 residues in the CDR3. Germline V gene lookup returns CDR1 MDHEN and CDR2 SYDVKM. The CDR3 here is CASSFQGINQPQHF. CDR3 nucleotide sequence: TGTGCCAGCAGTTTCCAGGGGATCAATCAGCCCCAGCATTTT. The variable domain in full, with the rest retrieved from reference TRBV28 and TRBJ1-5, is DVKVTQSSRYLVKRTGEKVFLECVQDMDHENMFWYRQDPGLGLRLIYFSYDVKMKEKGDIPEGYSVSREKKERFSLILESASTNQTSMYLCASSFQGINQPQHFGDGTRLSIL.